This T cell receptor (beta chain) was profiled in a study of blood T cell repertoires in COVID-19. Study details: Sites in the United States, Italy and Spain provided acute and convalescent COVID-19 samples.

This CDR3 has 16 residues. Trimming took 2 bases from V and 7 from J, leaving 19 bases between them. From germline, CDR1 is SGDLS and CDR2 YYNGEE. TCRdb's table, derived via immunoSEQ multiplex PCR, lists solely in-frame clones and lacks some. The table has 170,000 or so clones, just over 85% seen once. Study members were between about 18 and 95 years old and lived in approximately 25 US regions. In Cohort 3, a recovered donor had either two negative PCRs, clearance, or symptom resolution. The source material was PBMCs or T cells enriched from blood (not recorded which). This TCR was sampled from a woman between 18 and 29 years old who had recovered from COVID-19. V usage is TRBV9 and J usage is TRBJ2-1; D gene uncertain. The DNA of the CDR3 is TGTGCCAGCAGCGTTTCCGGGTTGGCCCTAAAGAATGAGCAGTTCTTC. It yields the protein CASSVSGLALKNEQFF. The full variable domain, with the rest looked up from reference TRBV9 and TRBJ2-1, is DSGVTQTPKHLITATGQRVTLRCSPRSGDLSVYWYQQSLDQGLQFLIQYYNGEERAKGNILERFSAQQFPDLHSELNLSSLELGDSALYFCASSVSGLALKNEQFFGPGTRLTVL.